The 20 T cell receptor beta chains presented below share a single source sample, sequenced in a study of response to subunit inactivated influenza vaccine. Each CDR3 protein gets one entry after TCRdb re-called the RT-PCR reads with MiXCR. The sample has about 610,000 distinct CDR3 sequences; 11% to 15% are singletons. The sample here was PBMCs from blood, taken 11 to 12 days after vaccination. Receptors originate from a man aged 50 or older who received an inactivated influenza vaccine.

The chain combines TRBV20-1 with TRBJ1-1; a possible D gene is TRBD1 (6 bases). Trimming took off 3 bases at V and 5 bases at J, with 10 bases between the two ends. Per the germline V gene, CDR1 is DFQATT and CDR2 is SNEGSKA (reference sequence). The CDR3 sequence is 12 residues long. The CDR3 nucleotides are TGCAGTGCTAGGGGGGGGCAAACTGAAGCTTTCTTT. Translated: CSARGGQTEAFF.

This clonotype turned up a few times. The chain links TRBV20-1 to TRBJ2-5; TRBD1 agrees at 7 bases. V shed 0 bases and J 1 base; nucleotides not matched to a gene: 8. This CDR3 spans 16 amino acids. The germline V gene encodes CDR1 DFQATT and CDR2 SNEGSKA (reference sequence). For the CDR3, the DNA is TGCAGTGCTAGAGATCTCAGAGGACAGGTCCAAGAGACCCAGTACTTC. Protein: CSARDLRGQVQETQYF.

Only a few counts were recorded for this clonotype. The rearrangement joins TRBV6-1 to TRBJ1-1; D unresolved. CDR1 MNHNS and CDR2 SASEGT come from the germline V gene. There are 13 residues in the CDR3. V was trimmed by 5 bases and J by 1 base, leaving 8 bases between them. CDR3 sequence reads: CASSQNRNTEAFF. The CDR3 nucleotides are TGTGCCAGCAGTCAGAACAGGAACACTGAAGCTTTCTTT.

The chain uses TRBV20-1 and TRBJ2-7, with D unresolved. Trimming took 1 base from V and 5 from J, leaving 12 bases between them. The V gene's germline CDR1 is DFQATT and CDR2 SNEGSKA (reference sequence). The CDR3 contains 13 residues. The CDR3 protein is CSARATTEHEQYF. CDR3 nucleotide sequence: TGCAGTGCTAGAGCGACCACGGAGCACGAGCAGTACTTC.

In this sample, this clonotype turned up a few times. The CDR3 here is CSVGQSYNSPLHF. In nucleotides, the CDR3 is TGCAGCGTGGGACAATCATATAATTCACCCCTCCACTTT. The chain joins TRBV29-1 to TRBJ1-6; maybe TRBD1 (6 bases). The CDR3 loop spans 13 amino acids. The V and J ends lost 6 bases and 4 bases respectively, with 10 bases between them. Germline loops: CDR1 SQVTM, CDR2 ANQGSEA.

This chain joins TRBV5-1 and TRBJ1-2; maybe TRBD1 (6 bases). Germline CDR1 reads SGHRS; CDR2 reads YFSETQ. The CDR3 has 14 amino acids. V was pared by 4 bases and J by 13 bases, with 23 bases between. The CDR3 loop is CASSPSQGHPLPTF. The DNA for the CDR3 is TGCGCCAGCAGCCCGTCCCAGGGACATCCCCTCCCCACCTTC.

This clonotype was seen a handful of times. This chain joins TRBV7-2 and TRBJ2-5; 9 bases match TRBD1. Germline V gives CDR1 SGHTA, CDR2 FQGNSA. V was clipped by 4 bases and J by 5 bases; unmatched bases: 5. The CDR3 length is 14 residues. CDR3 residues: CASSYWDRAETQYF. In nucleotides, the CDR3 is TGTGCCAGCAGCTACTGGGACAGGGCGGAGACCCAGTACTTC.

This clonotype was detected only a few times. The CDR3 is CASSLDSSKEQFF. The CDR3 coding sequence is TGTGCCAGCAGTTTAGATTCTAGCAAGGAGCAGTTCTTC. The gene calls are TRBV12-3 or TRBV12-4 and TRBJ2-1, with D tentatively TRBD2 (5 bases). Trimming pared 1 base from V and 10 bases from J, leaving 11 bases between. This CDR3 region has 13 residues.

V and J are TRBV5-1 and TRBJ1-6; TRBD1 matches at 9 bases. CDR3 length: 15 amino acids. The ends lost 4 bases at V and 6 bases at J; junction bases unmatched: 5. The germline V gene has CDR1 SGHRS and CDR2 YFSETQ. Here the CDR3 reads CASSVGQGINSPLHF. The CDR3 coding sequence is TGCGCCAGCAGCGTCGGACAGGGGATTAATTCACCCCTCCACTTT.

This chain connects TRBV7-3 to TRBJ2-1; tentative D call: TRBD1 (5 bases). The ends were cut back, 4 bases at V and 8 bases at J, with 12 bases in the middle. CDR3 size: 13 residues. Per germline, CDR1 SGHTA and CDR2 FQGTGA. This CDR3 reads CASSSTVLHEQFF. The CDR3 DNA follows: TGTGCCAGCAGCTCGACAGTTCTGCATGAGCAGTTCTTC.

The chain employs TRBV18 and TRBJ2-1; maybe TRBD2 (6 bases). Germline V lookup: CDR1 KGHSH, CDR2 LQKENI. The CDR3 consists of 12 residues. Trimming stripped 4 bases from V and 9 bases from J, with 10 bases between. The CDR3 coding sequence is TGTGCCAGCTCACTCATGCGGGGTGAGCAGTTCTTC. Its translation: CASSLMRGEQFF.

This clonotype was picked up many times. The chain carries TRBV5-1 and TRBJ2-5; a possible D gene is TRBD2 (5 bases). Trimming stripped 0 bases from V and 1 base from J, with 7 bases between. Germline V gene data show CDR1 as SGHRS and CDR2 as YFSETQ. The CDR3 runs 14 residues. CDR3 amino acids: CASSLGGVQETQYF. In DNA, the CDR3 is TGCGCCAGCAGCTTGGGGGGAGTCCAAGAGACCCAGTACTTC.

Note on this clonotype: At one of its ends the junction is not consistent with the germline gene, which may arise from a read error. The J gene is TRBJ1-3, the V gene TRBV12-3 or TRBV12-4; a weak D match, TRBD1 (5 bases). The CDR3 loop spans 12 amino acids. The CDR3 DNA reads as TGTGCCAGCAGCCCTGGGGGGAACACCACATATTTT. Translation: CASSPGGNTTYF.

V gene TRBV28 combines with J gene TRBJ1-3, with 9 bases aligning to TRBD1. Germline-derived CDR1 and CDR2 are MDHEN and SYDVKM. This CDR3 is built from 17 residues. With V trimmed by 5 bases and J by 0 bases, 8 bases remained unmatched. DNA for the CDR3: TGTGCCAGCAGTCAAACAGGGGGCTTAGACTCTGGAAACACCATATATTTT. The encoded protein is CASSQTGGLDSGNTIYF. Using reference TRBV28 and TRBJ1-3 for the parts outside the CDR3, the full variable domain is DVKVTQSSRYLVKRTGEKVFLECVQDMDHENMFWYRQDPGLGLRLIYFSYDVKMKEKGDIPEGYSVSREKKERFSLILESASTNQTSMYLCASSQTGGLDSGNTIYFGEGSWLTVV.

This chain uses TRBV20-1 with TRBJ2-7, with D maybe TRBD1 (5 bases). The CDR3 consists of 13 residues. V lost 1 base, J lost 3 bases, and 10 bases lay in between. Per the germline V gene, CDR1 is DFQATT and CDR2 is SNEGSKA (reference sequence). Here the CDR3 DNA reads TGCAGTGCTAGAGCCGACAGATACTACGAGCAGTACTTC. It specifies CSARADRYYEQYF.

This clonotype appeared a few times. CDR3 region: CASSVGFGIGANVLTF. DNA for the CDR3: TGTGCCAGCAGCGTAGGGTTCGGGATAGGGGCCAACGTCCTGACTTTC. The chain carries TRBV9 and TRBJ2-6, with D maybe TRBD2 (5 bases). Germline CDR1 is SGDLS and CDR2 is YYNGEE. The ends were cut back, 0 bases at V and 4 bases at J, with 11 bases in the middle. The CDR3 is 16 residues long.

The sample holds a few counts of this clonotype. The V call is TRBV6-2 or TRBV6-3, the J call TRBJ1-1; 8 bases match TRBD1. The germline gives CDR1 MNHEY, CDR2 SVGEGT. The J segment lost 6 bases and the V segment lost 6 bases, leaving 9 bases of the junction unmatched. This CDR3 comprises 14 residues. The CDR3 DNA reads as TGTGCCAGCAGCGCAGACAGGGGTCGGTCTGAAGCTTTCTTT. Protein sequence: CASSADRGRSEAFF.

This clonotype was detected only a few times. V usage is TRBV5-1 and J usage is TRBJ1-2; D ambiguous. The CDR3 is 15 residues long. Trimming stripped 0 bases from V and 0 bases from J, with 9 bases between. Germline loops: CDR1 SGHRS, CDR2 YFSETQ. CDR3: CASSLADGTNYGYTF. The CDR3 bases are TGCGCCAGCAGCTTGGCGGACGGAACTAACTATGGCTACACCTTC. The complete variable domain, with remaining parts taken from reference TRBV5-1 and TRBJ1-2, reads KAGVTQTPRYLIKTRGQQVTLSCSPISGHRSVSWYQQTPGQGLQFLFEYFSETQRNKGNFPGRFSGRQFSNSRSEMNVSTLELGDSALYLCASSLADGTNYGYTFGSGTRLTVV.

This clonotype was seen ten or more times. This chain joins TRBV12-3 or TRBV12-4 and TRBJ1-1; 7 bases align to TRBD1. V lost 5 bases, J lost 1 base, and 4 bases stayed unmatched. CDR3 size: 14 residues. DNA of the CDR3: TGTGCCAGCAGTGTCGGACAGGCGAACACTGAAGCTTTCTTT. Translated: CASSVGQANTEAFF.

The chain recombines TRBV20-1 with TRBJ2-5; 8 positions match TRBD2. Germline V gene lookup returns CDR1 DFQATT and CDR2 SNEGSKA (reference sequence). The CDR3 runs 15 residues. Trimming cost V 1 base and J 7 bases; bases outside gene matches: 11. Here the CDR3 DNA reads TGCAGTGCTAGAGTTGCTAGCGGGTCACGAGGGACCCAGTACTTC. This translates into CSARVASGSRGTQYF.